Presented here are 11 T cell receptor beta chains from one specimen sequenced in a study of blood T cell repertoires in COVID-19. Method: immunoSEQ multiplex PCR; TCRdb's copy keeps in-frame clones and lacks some. The repertoire holds roughly 50,000 clones, with 85% to 90% as singletons. Sequencing used peripheral blood. The receptors were sampled from a man aged 80 or over with acute or convalescent COVID-19.

V gene TRBV29-1 combines with J gene TRBJ1-1, with D tentatively TRBD1 (5 bases). CDR1 SQVTM and CDR2 ANQGSEA come from the germline V gene. This CDR3 has 11 residues. Trimming stripped 6 bases from V and 10 bases from J, with 15 bases between. The DNA of the CDR3 is TGCAGCGTGGGCACAGGCCCGGCAGCTTTCTTT. Translation: CSVGTGPAAFF.

V is TRBV5-1 and J is TRBJ1-4; weak D call: TRBD1 (5 bases). There are 18 residues in the CDR3. Trimming pared 1 base from V and 0 bases from J, leaving 16 bases between. CDR1 SGHRS and CDR2 YFSETQ come from the germline V gene. In DNA form, the CDR3 reads TGCGCCAGCAGCTTGCGCGGGACGGAGGGTGCAACTAATGAAAAACTGTTTTTT. The encoded protein is CASSLRGTEGATNEKLFF.

V and J are TRBV6-5 and TRBJ1-2; 8 nucleotides agree with TRBD1. The V and J ends lost 4 bases and 2 bases, in that order; junction bases with no gene match: 9. There are 16 residues in the CDR3. Germline loops: CDR1 MNHEY, CDR2 SVGAGI. CDR3 residues: CASSLSTGGVNYGYTF. CDR3 DNA: TGTGCCAGCAGTTTAAGCACAGGGGGGGTGAACTATGGCTACACCTTC.

The rearrangement joins TRBV12-3 or TRBV12-4 to TRBJ1-5; tentatively, D is TRBD1 (6 bases). The V end lost 6 bases, the J end lost 4 bases, and 10 bases lay between the germline ends. The CDR3 spans 13 residues. This CDR3 reads CASSYRENQPQHF. DNA of the CDR3: TGTGCCAGCAGCTACAGGGAGAATCAGCCCCAGCATTTT.

The table lists this clone with a count of one. This chain links TRBV27 with TRBJ1-5, with 8 bases that match TRBD1. V shed 5 bases, J shed 6 bases, and the junction held 6 bases outside the gene matches. Germline-derived CDR1 and CDR2 are MNHEY and SMNVEV (reference sequence). The CDR3 is 14 amino acids. DNA for the CDR3: TGTGCCAGCAGTCCAAGAACAGGGGGTCAGCCCCAGCATTTT. Translation: CASSPRTGGQPQHF.

This clone has just one count. The chain carries TRBV10-3 and TRBJ2-5; D unclear. Trimming took off 7 bases at V and 5 bases at J, with 20 bases between the two ends. This CDR3 is built from 15 residues. Germline CDR1 and CDR2: ENHRY and SYGVKD. The CDR3 region is CAITNGPGVEETQYF. Written as DNA, the CDR3 is TGTGCCATCACTAATGGGCCTGGCGTAGAGGAGACCCAGTACTTC.

This rearrangement joins TRBV29-1 to TRBJ1-1, with TRBD1 matching over 7 bases. Germline V gene lookup returns CDR1 SQVTM and CDR2 ANQGSEA. V was clipped by 3 bases and J by 1 base; unmatched bases: 2. The CDR3 is 13 amino acids. For the CDR3, the DNA is TGCAGCGTTGAGGGACAGCAGAACACTGAAGCTTTCTTT. It codes for CSVEGQQNTEAFF.

The rearrangement uses TRBV7-9 and TRBJ2-1; D might be TRBD1 (6 bases). CDR3 size: 13 residues. The germline V gene has CDR1 SEHNR and CDR2 FQNEAQ (reference sequence). V was cut by 8 bases and J by 7 bases, with 15 bases left in between. CDR3 residues: CASVLRTENEQFF. The CDR3 nucleotides are TGTGCCAGCGTACTTAGGACAGAGAATGAGCAGTTCTTC. The full variable domain, in which reference TRBV7-9 and TRBJ2-1 provide the parts outside the CDR3, is DTGVSQNPRHKITKRGQNVTFRCDPISEHNRLYWYRQTLGQGPEFLTYFQNEAQLEKSRLLSDRFSAERPKGSFSTLEIQRTEQGDSAMYLCASVLRTENEQFFGPGTRLTVL.

CDR3 amino acids: CASSLVSSGQTGELFF. For the CDR3, the DNA is TGCGCCAGCAGCTTGGTGTCATCGGGACAAACCGGGGAGCTGTTTTTT. The gene calls are TRBV5-1 and TRBJ2-2, with D tentatively TRBD1 (6 bases). The germline V gene encodes CDR1 SGHRS and CDR2 YFSETQ. Trimming took off 0 bases at V and 5 bases at J, with 14 bases between the two ends. CDR3 length: 16 amino acids.

V and J are TRBV5-4 and TRBJ1-2; D might be TRBD1 (6 bases). This CDR3 is built from 13 residues. The ends were cut back, 4 bases at V and 3 bases at J, with 10 bases in the middle. Germline lookup yields CDR1 SGHNT and CDR2 YYREEE (reference sequence). The CDR3 coding sequence is TGTGCCAGCAGCGATACAGGGTACTATGGCTACACCTTC. This encodes CASSDTGYYGYTF.

The rearrangement joins TRBV30 to TRBJ2-5, with D perhaps matching TRBD2 (5 bases). The CDR3 extends over 11 amino acids. Trimming pared 2 bases from V and 7 bases from J, leaving 8 bases between. Germline V CDR1 and CDR2: GTSNPN, SVGIG (reference sequence). The DNA for the CDR3 is TGTGCCTGGAGTAGCGGTGTGACCCAGTACTTC. Its protein product is CAWSSGVTQYF.